This is a list of T cell receptor beta chains from one sample in a study of PD-1 blockade in classical Hodgkin lymphoma. The repertoire was sequenced with immunoSEQ multiplex PCR; TCRdb's copy has only in-frame clones and lacks some. The repertoire includes 7,000 to 8,500 clones, roughly 79% of them detected once, and 6.5% to 9.5% sits in the top ten. Sequences were obtained from peripheral blood mononuclear cells (PBMCs). The receptors were sampled from a human donor with classical Hodgkin lymphoma. Each CDR3 is given with its conserved first and last residue. D genes are given only for firm matches. Expanded clones get a size class; other rows say once, few or many, or leave the size out.

CASSLGRGEGYTF | TGTGCCAGCAGCTTAGGCCGGGGCGAAGGCTACACCTTC | NA | TRBV7-2 | NA | TRBJ1-2
CASSSGTSGRSRETQYF | TGTGCCAGCAGCTCCGGGACTAGCGGGAGAAGTAGGGAGACCCAGTACTTC | NA | TRBV5-4 | TRBD2 | TRBJ2-5
CASSWDTFSNQPQHF | TGTGCCAGCAGTTGGGACACCTTTAGCAATCAGCCCCAGCATTTT | NA | TRBV2 | NA | TRBJ1-5
CASSLGLLDEQYF | TGTGCCAGCAGCCTCGGACTGCTGGACGAGCAGTACTTC | NA | TRBV7-9 | NA | TRBJ2-7
CASRLRTGVNTEAFF | TGTGCCAGCAGACTTCGGACAGGGGTGAACACTGAAGCTTTCTTT | NA | TRBV7-9 | TRBD1 | TRBJ1-1
CSVEAPPDTQYF | TGCAGCGTTGAAGCTCCTCCAGATACGCAGTATTTT | once | TRBV29-1 | NA | TRBJ2-3
CASNHRDTEAFF | TGTGCCAGCAATCACAGGGACACTGAAGCTTTCTTT | NA | TRBV6-6 | NA | TRBJ1-1
CASSQSGAGNSPLHF | TGTGCCAGCAGCCAATCGGGGGCTGGTAATTCACCCCTCCACTTT | few | TRBV16 | NA | TRBJ1-6
CASSLSYRLNTEAFF | TGTGCCAGCAGTCTGAGCTACAGGTTGAACACTGAAGCTTTCTTT | NA | TRBV2 | NA | TRBJ1-1
CASSLSLGADYEQYF | TGTGCCAGCAGCCTCTCTTTAGGGGCCGACTACGAGCAGTACTTC | NA | TRBV7-8 | NA | TRBJ2-7
CASSLTRGQETQYF | TGTGCCAGCAGTCTTACTCGGGGGCAAGAGACCCAGTACTTC | NA | TRBV2 | NA | TRBJ2-5
CASSVTGANVLTF | TGTGCCAGCAGCGTAACTGGGGCCAACGTCCTGACTTTC | large | TRBV9 | NA | TRBJ2-6
CASSGEVGELFF | TGTGCCAGCAGCGGAGAAGTCGGGGAGCTGTTTTTT | once | TRBV11-3 | NA | TRBJ2-2
CASSLQGQPQHF | TGTGCCAGTAGCCTCCAGGGACAGCCCCAGCATTTT | NA | TRBV19 | NA | TRBJ1-5
CASRTSPTSDEQFF | TGTGCCAGCCGGACTAGCCCCACCTCGGATGAGCAGTTCTTC | NA | TRBV2 | TRBD2 | TRBJ2-1
CASSDSGQGDTQYF | TGTGCCAGCAGTGATTCGGGACAGGGTGATACGCAGTATTTT | NA | TRBV2 | TRBD1 | TRBJ2-3
CASSSGPYQPQHF | TGTGCCAGCAGCTCCGGACCTTATCAGCCCCAGCATTTT | NA | TRBV11-2 | NA | TRBJ1-5
CASSLAGSTNEKLFF | TGCGCCAGCAGCTTGGCGGGGTCGACTAATGAAAAACTGTTTTTT | NA | TRBV5-1 | NA | TRBJ1-4
CASSVGRDRTQYF | TGTGCCAGCAGCGTGGGCAGGGATCGGACCCAGTACTTC | NA | TRBV27 | NA | TRBJ2-5
CASMMDRGWDTQYF | TGTGCCAGCATGATGGACAGGGGGTGGGATACGCAGTATTTT | few | TRBV2 | TRBD1 | TRBJ2-3
CASSPLAGEQYF | TGTGCCAGCAGTCCTCTAGCAGGCGAGCAGTACTTC | once | TRBV9 | NA | TRBJ2-7
CASTLLQGSTEAFF | TGTGCCAGCACTCTACTACAGGGGAGCACTGAAGCTTTCTTT | NA | TRBV2 | TRBD1 | TRBJ1-1
CASSLAVTVNGELFF | TGCGCCAGCAGCTTGGCCGTGACAGTGAACGGGGAGCTGTTTTTT | NA | TRBV5-1 | NA | TRBJ2-2
CASSPGRRNEEAFF | TGTGCCAGCAGTCCGGGACGGAGGAACGAGGAAGCTTTCTTT | NA | TRBV2 | NA | TRBJ1-1
CASSVLGAYEQYF | TGTGCCAGTAGTGTTCTGGGGGCCTACGAGCAGTACTTC | NA | TRBV19 | NA | TRBJ2-7
CASSYTQGVAYEQYF | TGCGCCAGCAGCTATACGCAGGGGGTCGCCTACGAGCAGTACTTC | NA | TRBV5-1 | TRBD1 | TRBJ2-7
CASSWTGVSSYNEQFF | TGCGCCAGCAGTTGGACGGGGGTTAGCTCCTACAATGAGCAGTTCTTC | once | TRBV5-1 | NA | TRBJ2-1
CASSPSGDYEQYF | TGTGCCAGCAGCCCATCAGGAGACTACGAGCAGTACTTC | NA | TRBV7-9 | NA | TRBJ2-7
CASSPPGSYNEQFF | TGTGCCAGCAGCCCGCCGGGTAGCTACAATGAGCAGTTCTTC | NA | TRBV7-3 | NA | TRBJ2-1
CASSASTARKTYGYTF | TGTGCCAGCAGCGCCTCGACAGCTCGAAAGACCTATGGCTACACCTTC | NA | TRBV7-4 | NA | TRBJ1-2
CASSQSTGNSPLHF | TGCGCCAGCAGCCAATCGACAGGTAATTCACCCCTCCACTTT | NA | TRBV4-1 | NA | TRBJ1-6
CASSLSRLAGGNEQFF | TGTGCCAGCAGCCTCTCCCGACTAGCGGGCGGCAATGAGCAGTTCTTC | once | TRBV13 | TRBD2 | TRBJ2-1
CASSPMRQGGGYTF | TGTGCCAGCAGCCCCATGCGACAGGGTGGTGGCTACACCTTC | NA | TRBV7-2 | TRBD1 | TRBJ1-2
CASSHGTGGEWDGYTF | TGTGCCAGCAGTCACGGGACAGGGGGCGAGTGGGACGGCTACACCTTC | NA | TRBV28 | TRBD1 | TRBJ1-2
CASSDSTGDTGELFF | TGTGCCAGCAGTGACTCGACAGGGGATACCGGGGAGCTGTTTTTT | NA | TRBV6-4 | TRBD1 | TRBJ2-2
CASSARQGGNEKLFF | TGCGCCAGCAGCGCCCGACAGGGGGGGAATGAAAAACTGTTTTTT | few | TRBV4-1 | TRBD1 | TRBJ1-4